This TCR beta chain was identified during a study of long-term antiretroviral therapy in people with HIV (dated by TCRdb to 2021 to 2024). The study in broad terms: The earliest samples were collected about a decade before the 2015 WHO recommendation for immediate ART, when ART was typically delayed until CD4 counts fell. A retrospective serial study tested whether changes in peripheral blood TRB repertoire composition and diversity were associated with ART initiation and durable HIV suppression. From 30 adults with confirmed HIV infection, the cohort provided under 200 cryopreserved PBMC samples, gathered serially across a mean of approximately six years (range 1-12). Of the roughly 27 participants with HIV, some 12 were female. No cross-contamination during QIAcube processing turned up in test extractions that ran a monoclonal T-cell line alongside some 34 polyclonal samples. Broad study findings and their caveats: Since PBMC availability was limited, sequencing covered only the TCR beta chain, with no alpha chain pairing. At every time point, the repertoire was dominated by expanded TRB clones first identified before ART initiation, although this dominance fluctuated and, in many PLHIV, declined after ART. Narrower CDR3 length ranges were observed in HIV repertoires than in controls, and an antigen-experienced repertoire with only a slight naive shift after ART was suggested by the network structure. No data were available on ART adherence, viral resistance or therapy changes, limiting inferences about post-ART repertoire changes. Because cell numbers in pre-ART samples were limited, unsorted PBMC were profiled instead of sorted CD4+ and CD8+ T cells. The samples span the years 2004 to 2017, and the ART regimens used at that time may not be as effective as current regimens. Starting ART was linked to a significant rise in TRB diversity, yet even after long-term ART the diversity remained significantly lower than in transplant donor controls.

V is cut back by 2 bases and J by 6 bases, with 4 bases in the junction unmatched. The germline V gene (reference sequence) sets CDR1 to MNHEY and CDR2 to SMNVEV. The CDR3 numbers 13 residues from cysteine through phenylalanine. The entry retains the CDR3 DNA only, 39 bases that are in frame from base 1. Comment on this clone: Its antigen remains unidentified. No base quality values were provided; no much bigger clone lies one nucleotide off.

Inclusion was restricted to participants for whom at least one PBMC sample before ART initiation and at least two post-ART samples were available. Treatment was received in the United States of America by all participants with HIV. Before DNA extraction, cryopreserved samples of roughly 0.9-10 million PBMC were thawed and then washed. At the time of the earliest PBMC sample, participants with HIV were aged between roughly 20 and 55 years. Each participant contributed PBMC samples from 1-4 timepoints before ART initiation and 2-8 timepoints after ART initiation, with a median of 7 samples. Serial HIV viral load, CD4+ T-cell count, ART history and demographic data were obtained for every participant. Genomic DNA was extracted from unsorted PBMC with a Qiagen kit on a QIAcube, processed in batches of 12 samples. The immunoSEQ hsTCRB v3.0 assay was used at survey level resolution to sequence the TRB variable region. The target sequencing depth for TRB was 40,000-50,000 T-cell genomes per sample. Pooled TRB libraries were sequenced on an Illumina MiSeq with a v3 150-cycle kit. Per the original workflow: Repertoire analysis was performed in R inside a reproducible Nextflow workflow that covered QC, data transformation and analysis. LymphoSeq2, an R package for AIRR-Seq data exploration, was used to implement custom analyses. After excluding a few samples that yielded fewer than 5000 total TRB sequences, 190 or so HIV repertoires remained for analysis. Of the roughly 180 retained HIV repertoires, 55 to 60 were collected before and around 130 after ART initiation. Repertoires were downsampled to 5000 TRB nucleotide sequences, with summary statistics averaged over 100 downsampling iterations. The analysis kept only TRB sequences whose CDR3 regions were at least seven amino acids long. Diversity was measured with a Shannon entropy-derived clonality score and the Gini coefficient. In the repertoire networks, any two of the top 5000 CDR3 amino acid sequences were linked whenever the two sequences differed by an edit distance of one. For TRB CDR3 amino acid sequences, GLIPH2 was used to predict antigen specificity groups and MHC restriction. To flag known associations with CMV, EBV, HIV or tissue antigens, CDR3 amino acid sequences were compared against VDJdb and McPAS-TCR. Pre-ART, post-ART and control groups were compared with Wilcoxon signed-rank tests and Holm-Bonferroni correction. This is the immuneACCESS table as TCRdb keeps it, with only in-frame sequences that have V and J called. A part of the clones is gone; compared with another copy, unresolved V genes explain less than half, and the rest is unexplained. The V and J calls and clone size come from that table; D and trimming were worked out from the DNA. In all, the sample holds some 38,000 clones, and 75% to 90% of those were seen once. The top ten clonotypes cover around 5% of the sample.

The clonotype comes from a man younger than 30 with HIV. The source material was unsorted PBMCs, sampled 1.5 years after starting antiretroviral therapy. The V gene is TRBV27 and the J gene is TRBJ2-7; 7 central nucleotides agree with TRBD2. The CDR3 amino acid sequence is: CASSLGRASEQYF. The DNA sequence is TGTGCCAGCAGTTTAGGGAGGGCCTCCGAGCAGTACTTC.